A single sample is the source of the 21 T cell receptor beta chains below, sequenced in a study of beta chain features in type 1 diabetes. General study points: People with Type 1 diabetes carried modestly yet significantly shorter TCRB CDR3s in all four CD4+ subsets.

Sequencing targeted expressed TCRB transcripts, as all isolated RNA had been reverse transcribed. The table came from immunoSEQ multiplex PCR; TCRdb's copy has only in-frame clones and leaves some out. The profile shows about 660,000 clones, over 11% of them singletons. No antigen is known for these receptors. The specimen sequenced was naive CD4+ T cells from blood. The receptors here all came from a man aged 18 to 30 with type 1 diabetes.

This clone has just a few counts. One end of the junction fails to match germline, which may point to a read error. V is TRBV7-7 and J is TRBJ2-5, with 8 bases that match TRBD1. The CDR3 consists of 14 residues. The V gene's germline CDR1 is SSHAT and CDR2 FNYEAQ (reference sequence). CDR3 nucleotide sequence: TGTGCTAGCAGCTCGGGGACAGGAGCAGAGACCCAGTACTTC. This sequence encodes CASSSGTGAETQYF.

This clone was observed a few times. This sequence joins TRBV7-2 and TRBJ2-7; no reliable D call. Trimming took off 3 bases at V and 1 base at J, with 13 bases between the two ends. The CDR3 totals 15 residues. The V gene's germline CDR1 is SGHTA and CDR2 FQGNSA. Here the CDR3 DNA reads TGTGCCAGCAGCTTTCAGGAGACGGGTTCCTACGAGCAGTACTTC. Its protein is CASSFQETGSYEQYF.

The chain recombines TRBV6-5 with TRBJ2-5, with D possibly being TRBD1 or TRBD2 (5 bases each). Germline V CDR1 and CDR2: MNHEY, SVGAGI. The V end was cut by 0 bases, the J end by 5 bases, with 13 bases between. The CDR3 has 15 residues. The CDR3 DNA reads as TGTGCCAGCAGTTACTCTGGTACAGAGGGGGAGACCCAGTACTTC. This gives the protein CASSYSGTEGETQYF.

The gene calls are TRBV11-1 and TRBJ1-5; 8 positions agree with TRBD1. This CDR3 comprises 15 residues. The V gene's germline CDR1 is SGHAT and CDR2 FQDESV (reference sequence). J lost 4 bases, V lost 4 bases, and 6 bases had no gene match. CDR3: CASSWGTGQNQPQHF. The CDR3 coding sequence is TGTGCCAGCAGCTGGGGGACAGGCCAGAATCAGCCCCAGCATTTT.

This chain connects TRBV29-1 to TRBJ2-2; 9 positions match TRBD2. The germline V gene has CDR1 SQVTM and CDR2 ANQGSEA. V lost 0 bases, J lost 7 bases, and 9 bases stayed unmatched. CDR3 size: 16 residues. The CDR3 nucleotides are TGCAGCGTTGAAGAAAGGCTAGCGGGAAGGTGCGGGGAGCTGTTTTTT. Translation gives CSVEERLAGRCGELFF.

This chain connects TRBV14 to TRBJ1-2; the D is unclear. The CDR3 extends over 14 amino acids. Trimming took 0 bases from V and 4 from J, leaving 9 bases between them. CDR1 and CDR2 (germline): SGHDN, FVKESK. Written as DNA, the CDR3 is TGTGCCAGCAGCCAAGACCTGGGTTCCTATGGCTACACCTTC. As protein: CASSQDLGSYGYTF.

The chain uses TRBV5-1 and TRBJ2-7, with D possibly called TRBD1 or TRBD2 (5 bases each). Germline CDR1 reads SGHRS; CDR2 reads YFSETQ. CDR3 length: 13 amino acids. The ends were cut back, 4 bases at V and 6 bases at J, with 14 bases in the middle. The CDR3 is CASSRDGPGEQYF. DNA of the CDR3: TGCGCCAGCAGCCGGGACGGCCCTGGCGAGCAGTACTTC. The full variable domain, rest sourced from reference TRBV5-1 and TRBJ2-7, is KAGVTQTPRYLIKTRGQQVTLSCSPISGHRSVSWYQQTPGQGLQFLFEYFSETQRNKGNFPGRFSGRQFSNSRSEMNVSTLELGDSALYLCASSRDGPGEQYFGPGTRLTVT.

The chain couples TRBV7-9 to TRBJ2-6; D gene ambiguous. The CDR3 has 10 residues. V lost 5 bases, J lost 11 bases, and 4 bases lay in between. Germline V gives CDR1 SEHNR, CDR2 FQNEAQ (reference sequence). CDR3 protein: CASSMDVLTF. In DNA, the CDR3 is TGTGCCAGCAGCATGGACGTCCTGACTTTC.

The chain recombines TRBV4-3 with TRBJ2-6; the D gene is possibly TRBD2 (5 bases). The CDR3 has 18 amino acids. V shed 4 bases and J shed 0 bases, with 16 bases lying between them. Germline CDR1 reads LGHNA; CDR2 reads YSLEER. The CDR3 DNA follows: TGCGCCAGCAGCCCCCGGGAAGGACTTGGCTCTGGGGCCAACGTCCTGACTTTC. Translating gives CASSPREGLGSGANVLTF.

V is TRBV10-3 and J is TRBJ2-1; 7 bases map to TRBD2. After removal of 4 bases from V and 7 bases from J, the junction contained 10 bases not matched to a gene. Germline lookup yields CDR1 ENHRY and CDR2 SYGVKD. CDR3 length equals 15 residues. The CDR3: CAISAFGAGENEQFF. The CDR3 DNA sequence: TGTGCCATCAGTGCGTTCGGGGCGGGGGAAAATGAGCAGTTCTTC.

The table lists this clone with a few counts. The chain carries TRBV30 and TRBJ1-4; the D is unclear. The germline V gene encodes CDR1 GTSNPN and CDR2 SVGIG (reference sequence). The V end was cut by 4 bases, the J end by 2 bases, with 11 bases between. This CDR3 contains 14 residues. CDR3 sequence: CAWTKRETNEKLFF. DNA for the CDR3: TGTGCCTGGACCAAAAGAGAGACTAATGAAAAACTGTTTTTT.

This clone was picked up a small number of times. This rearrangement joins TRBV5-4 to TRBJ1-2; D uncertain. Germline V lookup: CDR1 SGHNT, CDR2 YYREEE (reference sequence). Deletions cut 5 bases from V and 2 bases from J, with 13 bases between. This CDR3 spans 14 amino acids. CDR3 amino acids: CASRGQGLNYGYTF. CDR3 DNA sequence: TGTGCCAGCAGGGGCCAAGGACTAAACTATGGCTACACCTTC.

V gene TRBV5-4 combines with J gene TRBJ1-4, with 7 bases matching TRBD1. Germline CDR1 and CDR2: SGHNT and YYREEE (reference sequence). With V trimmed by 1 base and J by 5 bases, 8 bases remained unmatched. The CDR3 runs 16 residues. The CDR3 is CASSLIAGTDNEKLFF. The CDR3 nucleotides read TGTGCCAGCAGCTTGATAGCAGGGACAGACAATGAAAAACTGTTTTTT.

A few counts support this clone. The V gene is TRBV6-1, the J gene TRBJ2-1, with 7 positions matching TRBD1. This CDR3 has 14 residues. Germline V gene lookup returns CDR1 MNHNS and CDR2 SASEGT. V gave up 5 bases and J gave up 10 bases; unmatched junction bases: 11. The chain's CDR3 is CASSPTGTQEEQFF. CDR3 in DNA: TGTGCCAGCAGTCCGACAGGGACCCAAGAAGAGCAGTTCTTC.

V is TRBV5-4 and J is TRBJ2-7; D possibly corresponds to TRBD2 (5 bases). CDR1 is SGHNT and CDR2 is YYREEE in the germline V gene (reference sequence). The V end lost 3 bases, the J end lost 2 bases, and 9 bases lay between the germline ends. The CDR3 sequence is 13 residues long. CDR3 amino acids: CASSSGNPYEQYF. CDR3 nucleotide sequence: TGTGCCAGCAGCTCGGGAAACCCCTACGAGCAGTACTTC. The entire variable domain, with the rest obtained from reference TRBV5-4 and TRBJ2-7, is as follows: ETGVTQSPTHLIKTRGQQVTLRCSSQSGHNTVSWYQQALGQGPQFIFQYYREEENGRGNFPPRFSGLQFPNYSSELNVNALELDDSALYLCASSSGNPYEQYFGPGTRLTVT.

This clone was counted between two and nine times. Here the CDR3 DNA reads TGTGCCAGCAGATCGGGTCAGGGGTTTTCACCCCTCCACTTT. It is translated as CASRSGQGFSPLHF. This chain uses TRBV6-4 with TRBJ1-6; a weak D match, TRBD1 (6 bases). V was shortened by 6 bases and J by 9 bases, with 15 bases between the two germline ends. The CDR3 is 14 amino acids. Germline V gene lookup returns CDR1 MRHNA and CDR2 SNTAGT.

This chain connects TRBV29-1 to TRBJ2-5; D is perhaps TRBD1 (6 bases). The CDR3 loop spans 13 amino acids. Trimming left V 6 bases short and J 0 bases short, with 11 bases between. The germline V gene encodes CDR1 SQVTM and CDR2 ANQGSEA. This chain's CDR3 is CSVRGQYQETQYF. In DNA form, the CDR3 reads TGCAGCGTCAGGGGCCAGTACCAAGAGACCCAGTACTTC.

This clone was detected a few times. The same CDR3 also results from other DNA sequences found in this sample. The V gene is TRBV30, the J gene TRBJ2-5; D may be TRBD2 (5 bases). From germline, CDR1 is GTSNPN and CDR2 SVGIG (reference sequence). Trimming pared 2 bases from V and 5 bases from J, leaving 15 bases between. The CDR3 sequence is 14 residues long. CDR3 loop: CAWSRAGGVETQYF. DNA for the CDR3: TGTGCCTGGAGTCGTGCGGGTGGAGTTGAGACCCAGTACTTC. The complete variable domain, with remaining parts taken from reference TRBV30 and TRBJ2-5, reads SQTIHQWPATLVQPVGSPLSLECTVEGTSNPNLYWYRQAAGRGLQLLFYSVGIGQISSEVPQNLSASRPQDRQFILSSKKLLLSDSGFYLCAWSRAGGVETQYFGPGTRLLVL.

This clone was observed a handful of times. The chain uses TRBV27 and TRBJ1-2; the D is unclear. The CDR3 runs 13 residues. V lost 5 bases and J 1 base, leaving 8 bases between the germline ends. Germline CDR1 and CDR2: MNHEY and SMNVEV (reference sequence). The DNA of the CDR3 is TGTGCCAGCAGTCGGACCCTTAACTATGGCTACACCTTC. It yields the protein CASSRTLNYGYTF.

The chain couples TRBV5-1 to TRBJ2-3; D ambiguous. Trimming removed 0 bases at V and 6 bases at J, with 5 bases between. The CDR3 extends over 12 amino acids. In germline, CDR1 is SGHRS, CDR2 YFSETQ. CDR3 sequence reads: CASSLEGDTQYF. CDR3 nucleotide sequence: TGCGCCAGCAGCTTGGAAGGGGATACGCAGTATTTT.

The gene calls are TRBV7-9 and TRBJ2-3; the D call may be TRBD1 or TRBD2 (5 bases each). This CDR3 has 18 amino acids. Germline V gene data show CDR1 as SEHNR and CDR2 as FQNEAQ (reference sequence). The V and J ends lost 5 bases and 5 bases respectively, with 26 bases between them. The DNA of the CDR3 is TGTGCCAGCAGCCGGGCGAGCCGGGACCGACCTCGGCGAGATACGCAGTATTTT. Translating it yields CASSRASRDRPRRDTQYF. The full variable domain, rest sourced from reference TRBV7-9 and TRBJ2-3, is DTGVSQNPRHKITKRGQNVTFRCDPISEHNRLYWYRQTLGQGPEFLTYFQNEAQLEKSRLLSDRFSAERPKGSFSTLEIQRTEQGDSAMYLCASSRASRDRPRRDTQYFGPGTRLTVL.